Listed below are T cell receptor beta chains from one sample, sequenced in a study of type 1 regulatory T cells. Antigens of these TCRs are unknown. TCRdb re-called the reads through MiXCR, storing one row per CDR3 protein. Among more than 4,500 distinct CDR3 sequences listed, around 26% were seen once. The sample taken for sequencing was cultured type 1 regulatory T (Tr1) cells, either the whole culture or a sorted fraction (not recorded which). These receptors were obtained from a human donor in good health. Both conserved end residues are part of each CDR3. The D gene is left open where the match is weak. Part of the rows lack a size; the others show once, few, many or a class for expanded clones.

j_call d_call clone_size v_call cdr3_aa cdr3_nt
TRBJ2-1 TRBD2 few TRBV19 CASIRTSGGGPYNEQFF TGTGCCAGTATCCGGACTAGCGGGGGGGGCCCTTACAATGAGCAGTTCTTC
TRBJ1-1 - - TRBV5-1 CASRKGDGMNTEAFF TGCGCCAGCAGGAAAGGGGACGGCATGAACACTGAAGCTTTCTTT
TRBJ1-2 - - TRBV29-1 CSATRGSSNYGYTF TGCAGCGCCACCAGGGGCAGCTCTAACTATGGCTACACCTTC
TRBJ2-7 - few TRBV12-3/TRBV12-4 CASSLPGSAYEQYF TGTGCCAGCAGTTTACCAGGGTCCGCCTACGAGCAGTACTTC
TRBJ1-5 TRBD1 many TRBV19 CASRDRGNQPQHF TGTGCCAGTAGGGACAGGGGGAATCAGCCCCAGCATTTT
TRBJ2-5 TRBD2 medium-sized TRBV6-5 CASSGPGLAGSGSQYF TGTGCCAGCAGTGGCCCGGGACTAGCGGGGTCTGGATCCCAGTACTTC
TRBJ2-1 - few TRBV7-3 CASSSLGKRLF TGTGCCAGCAGCTCCCTCGGTAAGCGCCTCTTC
TRBJ2-7 TRBD1 - TRBV6-6 CASSYRGTGSHEQYF TGTGCCAGCAGTTACCGGGGGACAGGGTCCCACGAGCAGTACTTC
TRBJ2-7 - medium-sized TRBV7-2 CASSLHYYEQYF TGTGCCAGCAGCCTCCATTACTACGAGCAGTACTTC
TRBJ1-5 - - TRBV4-3 CASSQDINRAHNQPQHF TGCGCCAGCAGCCAAGATATTAACAGGGCTCACAATCAGCCCCAGCATTTT
TRBJ1-2 - few TRBV20-1 CSARDRTALRGGYTF TGCAGTGCTAGAGACAGGACAGCCCTTAGGGGTGGCTACACCTTC
TRBJ1-4 - few TRBV6-5 CASSSDIQEKLFF TGTGCCAGCAGTTCAGACATACAGGAAAAACTGTTTTTT
TRBJ2-7 TRBD1 medium-sized TRBV19 CASSRDRVDDEQYF TGTGCCAGTAGTAGGGACAGGGTGGACGACGAGCAGTACTTC
TRBJ2-3 - large TRBV12-3/TRBV12-4 CASRLSGTSTDTQYF TGTGCCAGCAGACTATCCGGGACTAGCACAGATACGCAGTATTTT
TRBJ2-1 TRBD2 - TRBV15 CATSRVGGSYNEQFF TGTGCCACCAGCAGAGTCGGGGGGTCCTACAATGAGCAGTTCTTC